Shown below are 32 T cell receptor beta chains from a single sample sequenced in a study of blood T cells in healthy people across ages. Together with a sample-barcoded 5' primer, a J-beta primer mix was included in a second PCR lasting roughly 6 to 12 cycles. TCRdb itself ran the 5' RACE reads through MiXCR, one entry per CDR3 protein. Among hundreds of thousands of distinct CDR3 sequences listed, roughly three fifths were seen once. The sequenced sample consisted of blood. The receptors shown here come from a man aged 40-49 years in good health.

The CDR3 loop reads CASSPDRGLREQYF. For the CDR3, the DNA is TGTGCCAGCAGCCCGGACAGGGGTTTGAGGGAGCAGTACTTC. The chain is built from TRBV28 and TRBJ2-7; TRBD1 agrees at 9 bases. CDR1 is MDHEN and CDR2 is SYDVKM in the germline V gene. The CDR3 consists of 14 residues. V lost 6 bases to trimming and J lost 7 bases; unmatched junction nucleotides: 10.

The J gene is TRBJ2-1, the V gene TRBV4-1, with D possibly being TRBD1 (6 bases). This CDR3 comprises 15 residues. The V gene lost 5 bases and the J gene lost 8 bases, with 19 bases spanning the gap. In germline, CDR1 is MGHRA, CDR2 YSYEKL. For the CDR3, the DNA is TGCGCCAGCAGCGATATTACAGGGTTCGTTTATGAGCAGTTCTTC. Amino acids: CASSDITGFVYEQFF.

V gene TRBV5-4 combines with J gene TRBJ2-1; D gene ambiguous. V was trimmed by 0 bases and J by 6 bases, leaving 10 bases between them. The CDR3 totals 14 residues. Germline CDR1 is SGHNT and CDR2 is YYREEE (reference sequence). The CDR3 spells CASSLVLKINEQFF. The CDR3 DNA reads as TGTGCCAGCAGCTTGGTCCTGAAGATCAATGAGCAGTTCTTC.

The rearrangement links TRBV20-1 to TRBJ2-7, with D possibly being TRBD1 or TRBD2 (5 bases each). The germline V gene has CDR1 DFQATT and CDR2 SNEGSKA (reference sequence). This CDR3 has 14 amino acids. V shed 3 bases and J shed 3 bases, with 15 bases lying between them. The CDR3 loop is CSASSGTDHYEQYF. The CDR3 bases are TGCAGTGCTAGCTCCGGGACGGACCACTACGAGCAGTACTTC.

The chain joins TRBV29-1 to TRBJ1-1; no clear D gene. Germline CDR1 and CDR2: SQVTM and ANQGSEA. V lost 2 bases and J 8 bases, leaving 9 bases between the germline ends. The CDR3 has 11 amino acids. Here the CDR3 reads CSVESREEAFF. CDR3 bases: TGCAGCGTTGAATCGCGAGAAGAAGCTTTCTTT.

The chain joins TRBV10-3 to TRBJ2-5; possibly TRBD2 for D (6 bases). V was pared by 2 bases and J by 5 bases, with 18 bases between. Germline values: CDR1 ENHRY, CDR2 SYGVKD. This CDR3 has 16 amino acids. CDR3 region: CAISEPKSGLDETQYF. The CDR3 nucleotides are TGTGCCATCAGTGAGCCAAAATCGGGACTGGATGAGACCCAGTACTTC.

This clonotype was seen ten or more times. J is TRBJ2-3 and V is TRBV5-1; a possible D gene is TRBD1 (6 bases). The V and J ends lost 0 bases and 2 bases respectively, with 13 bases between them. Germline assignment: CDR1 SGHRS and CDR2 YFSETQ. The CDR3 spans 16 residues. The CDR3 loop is CASSLGQRGSTDTQYF. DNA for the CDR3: TGCGCCAGCAGCTTGGGACAGAGGGGGTCCACAGATACGCAGTATTTT.

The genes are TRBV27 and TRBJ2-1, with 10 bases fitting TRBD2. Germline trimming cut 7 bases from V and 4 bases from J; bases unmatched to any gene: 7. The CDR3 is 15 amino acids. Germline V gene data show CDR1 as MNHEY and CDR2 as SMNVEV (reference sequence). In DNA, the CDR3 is TGTGCCAGCATGGCTAGCGGGGGACCATACAATGAGCAGTTCTTC. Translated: CASMASGGPYNEQFF.

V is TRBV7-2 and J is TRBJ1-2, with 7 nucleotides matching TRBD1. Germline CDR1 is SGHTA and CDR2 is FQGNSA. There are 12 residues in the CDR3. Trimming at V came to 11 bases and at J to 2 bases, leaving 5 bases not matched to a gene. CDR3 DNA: TGTGCCCAATCGACAGGGAACTATGGCTACACCTTC. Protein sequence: CAQSTGNYGYTF.

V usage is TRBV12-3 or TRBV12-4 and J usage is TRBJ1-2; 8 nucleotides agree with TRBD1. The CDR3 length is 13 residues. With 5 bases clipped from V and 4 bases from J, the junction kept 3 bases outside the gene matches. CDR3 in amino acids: CASSAGGRYGYTF. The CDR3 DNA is TGTGCCAGCAGTGCAGGGGGCCGCTATGGCTACACCTTC.

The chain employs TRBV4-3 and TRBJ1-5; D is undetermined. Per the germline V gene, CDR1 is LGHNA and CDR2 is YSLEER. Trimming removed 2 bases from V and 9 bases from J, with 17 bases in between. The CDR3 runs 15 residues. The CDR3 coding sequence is TGCGCCAGCAGCCAACACCTTCAGATAGACGGGCCCCAGCATTTT. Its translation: CASSQHLQIDGPQHF.

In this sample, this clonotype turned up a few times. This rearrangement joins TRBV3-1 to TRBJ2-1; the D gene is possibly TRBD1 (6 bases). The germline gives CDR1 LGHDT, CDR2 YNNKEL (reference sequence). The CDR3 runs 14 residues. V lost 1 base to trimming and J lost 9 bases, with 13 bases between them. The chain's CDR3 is CASSQVQGRGEQFF. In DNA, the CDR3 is TGTGCCAGCAGCCAAGTACAGGGAAGGGGTGAGCAGTTCTTC.

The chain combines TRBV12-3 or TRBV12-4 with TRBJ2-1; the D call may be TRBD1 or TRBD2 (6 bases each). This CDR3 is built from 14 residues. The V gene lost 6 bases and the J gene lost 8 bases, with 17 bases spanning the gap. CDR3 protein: CASRASGASYEQFF. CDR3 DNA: TGTGCCAGCAGGGCCTCGGGGGCTAGCTATGAGCAGTTCTTC.

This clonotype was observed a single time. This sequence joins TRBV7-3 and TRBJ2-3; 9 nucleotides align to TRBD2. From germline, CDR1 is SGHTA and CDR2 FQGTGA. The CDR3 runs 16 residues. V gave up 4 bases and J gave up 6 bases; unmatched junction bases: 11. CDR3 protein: CASSSSGTSPRDTQYF. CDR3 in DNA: TGTGCCAGCAGCTCCTCCGGGACTAGCCCTCGGGATACGCAGTATTTT.

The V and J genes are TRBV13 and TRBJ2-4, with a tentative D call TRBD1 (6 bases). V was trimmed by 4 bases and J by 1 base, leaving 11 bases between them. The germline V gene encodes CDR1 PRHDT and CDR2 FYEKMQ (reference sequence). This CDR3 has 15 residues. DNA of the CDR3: TGTGCCAGCAGCTACTACCAGGGGGCCAAAAACATTCAGTACTTC. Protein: CASSYYQGAKNIQYF.

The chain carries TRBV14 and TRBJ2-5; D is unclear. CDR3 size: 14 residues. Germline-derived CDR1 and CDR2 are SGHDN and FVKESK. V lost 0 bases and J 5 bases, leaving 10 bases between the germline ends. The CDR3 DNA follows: TGTGCCAGCAGCCAAGAACAGTTCCTGGAGACCCAGTACTTC. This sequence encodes CASSQEQFLETQYF.

CDR3 region: CASSLAGANSDTQYF. The CDR3 bases are TGTGCCAGCTCACTAGCGGGGGCCAACTCAGATACGCAGTATTTT. The V gene is TRBV18, the J gene TRBJ2-3; 9 bases fit TRBD2. Germline V gene data show CDR1 as KGHSH and CDR2 as LQKENI. V shed 4 bases and J 4 bases; nucleotides not matched to a gene: 6. The CDR3 consists of 15 residues.

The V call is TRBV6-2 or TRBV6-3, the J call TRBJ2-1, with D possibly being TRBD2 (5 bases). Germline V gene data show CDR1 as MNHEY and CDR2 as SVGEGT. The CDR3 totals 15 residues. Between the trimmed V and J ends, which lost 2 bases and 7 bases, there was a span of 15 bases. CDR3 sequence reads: CASSYVASLRNEQFF. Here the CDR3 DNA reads TGTGCCAGCAGTTACGTGGCTAGCCTCCGGAATGAGCAGTTCTTC.

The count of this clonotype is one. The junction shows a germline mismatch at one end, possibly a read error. The CDR3, as DNA: TGTGTCAGCAGCTTATCAGGCTCCGCAGTAGATACGCAGTATTTT. Its translation: CVSSLSGSAVDTQYF. The gene calls are TRBV5-4 and TRBJ2-3; D gene unclear. Germline lookup yields CDR1 SGHNT and CDR2 YYREEE (reference sequence). The CDR3 consists of 15 residues. The full variable domain, in which reference TRBV5-4 and TRBJ2-3 provide the parts outside the CDR3, is ETGVTQSPTHLIKTRGQQVTLRCSSQSGHNTVSWYQQALGQGPQFIFQYYREEENGRGNFPPRFSGLQFPNYSSELNVNALELDDSALYLCVSSLSGSAVDTQYFGPGTRLTVL.

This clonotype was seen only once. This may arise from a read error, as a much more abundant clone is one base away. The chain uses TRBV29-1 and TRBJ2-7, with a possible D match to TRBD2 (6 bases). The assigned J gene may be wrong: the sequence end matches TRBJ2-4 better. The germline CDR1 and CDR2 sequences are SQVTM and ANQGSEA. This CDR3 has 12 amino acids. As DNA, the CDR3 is TGCAGCGACGTGGACGGGGGAAACATTCAGTACTTC. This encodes CSDVDGGNIQYF.

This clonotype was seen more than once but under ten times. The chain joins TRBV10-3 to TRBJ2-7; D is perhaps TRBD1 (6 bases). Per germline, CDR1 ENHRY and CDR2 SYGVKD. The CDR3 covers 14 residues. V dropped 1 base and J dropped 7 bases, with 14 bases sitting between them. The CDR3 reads CAISELAGALEQYF. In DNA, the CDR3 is TGTGCCATCAGTGAGTTGGCAGGGGCCTTAGAGCAGTACTTC.

This CDR3 reads CASSEEGLSYEQYF. The CDR3 nucleotides read TGTGCCAGCAGTGAAGAGGGATTATCCTACGAGCAGTACTTC. This chain joins TRBV6-1 and TRBJ2-7; D is unclear. The V end lost 1 base, the J end lost 1 base, and 8 bases lay between the germline ends. The germline V gene encodes CDR1 MNHNS and CDR2 SASEGT. The CDR3 sequence is 14 residues long.

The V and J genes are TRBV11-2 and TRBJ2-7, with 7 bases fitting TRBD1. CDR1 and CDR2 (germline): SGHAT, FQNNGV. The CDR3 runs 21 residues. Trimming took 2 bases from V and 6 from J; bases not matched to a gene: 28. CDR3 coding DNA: TGTGCCAGCAGCTTAACTGGGTCGGGGTTGATTCTGAGGGGGCGATTGGGCGAGCAGTACTTC. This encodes CASSLTGSGLILRGRLGEQYF.

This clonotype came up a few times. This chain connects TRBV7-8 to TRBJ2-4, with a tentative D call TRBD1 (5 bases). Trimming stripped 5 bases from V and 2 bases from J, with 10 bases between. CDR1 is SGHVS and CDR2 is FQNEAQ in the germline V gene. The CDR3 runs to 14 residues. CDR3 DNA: TGTGCCAGCAGCCTACAGGCTTCCAAAAACATTCAGTACTTC. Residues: CASSLQASKNIQYF.

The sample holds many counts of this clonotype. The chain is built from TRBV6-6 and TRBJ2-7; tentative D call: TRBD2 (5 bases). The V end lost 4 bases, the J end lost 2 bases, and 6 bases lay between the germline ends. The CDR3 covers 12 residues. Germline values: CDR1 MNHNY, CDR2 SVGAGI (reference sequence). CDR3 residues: CASSSGAYEQYF. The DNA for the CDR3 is TGTGCCAGCAGTTCCGGGGCCTACGAGCAGTACTTC.

CDR3 sequence reads: CASIPFGTRSYEQYF. CDR3 sequence (DNA): TGTGCCAGCATCCCCTTCGGGACTAGAAGCTACGAGCAGTACTTC. The chain employs TRBV11-2 and TRBJ2-5, with 8 bases that match TRBD2. The DNA end is more similar to TRBJ2-7, so the J call may be wrong. The CDR3 is 15 residues long. Germline loops: CDR1 SGHAT, CDR2 FQNNGV.

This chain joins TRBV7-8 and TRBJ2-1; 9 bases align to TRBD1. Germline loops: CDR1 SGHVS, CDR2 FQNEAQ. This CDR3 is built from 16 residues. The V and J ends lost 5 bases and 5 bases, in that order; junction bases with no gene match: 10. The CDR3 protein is CASSRSGTGLNNEQFF. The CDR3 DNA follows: TGTGCCAGCAGCAGATCCGGGACAGGGTTAAACAATGAGCAGTTCTTC.

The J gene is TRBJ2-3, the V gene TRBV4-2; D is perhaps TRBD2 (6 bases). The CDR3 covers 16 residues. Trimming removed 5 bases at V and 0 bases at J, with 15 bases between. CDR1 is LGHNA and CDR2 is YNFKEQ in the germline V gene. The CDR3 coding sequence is TGTGCCAGCAGCACCCGACTAGGGGAGAGCACAGATACGCAGTATTTT. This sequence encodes CASSTRLGESTDTQYF.

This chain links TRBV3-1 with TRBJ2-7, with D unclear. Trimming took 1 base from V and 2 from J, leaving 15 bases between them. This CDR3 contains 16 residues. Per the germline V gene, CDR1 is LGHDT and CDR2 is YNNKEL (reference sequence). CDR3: CASSQVAMGFTYEQYF. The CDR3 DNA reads TGTGCCAGCAGCCAAGTAGCCATGGGATTCACCTACGAGCAGTACTTC.

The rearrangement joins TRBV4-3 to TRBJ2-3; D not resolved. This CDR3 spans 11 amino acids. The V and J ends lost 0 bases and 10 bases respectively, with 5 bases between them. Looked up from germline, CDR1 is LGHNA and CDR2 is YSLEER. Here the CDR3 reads CASSQDGAQYF. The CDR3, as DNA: TGCGCCAGCAGCCAAGATGGAGCGCAGTATTTT.

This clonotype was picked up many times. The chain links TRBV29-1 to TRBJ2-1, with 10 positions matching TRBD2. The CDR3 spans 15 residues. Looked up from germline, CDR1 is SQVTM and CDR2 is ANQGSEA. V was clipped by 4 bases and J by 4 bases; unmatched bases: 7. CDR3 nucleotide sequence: TGCAGCGTTGTCGGCGGACTAGCGGATTACAATGAGCAGTTCTTC. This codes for CSVVGGLADYNEQFF.

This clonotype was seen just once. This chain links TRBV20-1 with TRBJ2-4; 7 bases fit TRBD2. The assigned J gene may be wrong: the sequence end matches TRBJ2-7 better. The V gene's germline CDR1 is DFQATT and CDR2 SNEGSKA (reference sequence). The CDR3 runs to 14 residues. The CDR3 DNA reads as TGCAGTGCCCAACATCTAGGAACTAGCGACGAGCAGTACTTC. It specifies CSAQHLGTSDEQYF.